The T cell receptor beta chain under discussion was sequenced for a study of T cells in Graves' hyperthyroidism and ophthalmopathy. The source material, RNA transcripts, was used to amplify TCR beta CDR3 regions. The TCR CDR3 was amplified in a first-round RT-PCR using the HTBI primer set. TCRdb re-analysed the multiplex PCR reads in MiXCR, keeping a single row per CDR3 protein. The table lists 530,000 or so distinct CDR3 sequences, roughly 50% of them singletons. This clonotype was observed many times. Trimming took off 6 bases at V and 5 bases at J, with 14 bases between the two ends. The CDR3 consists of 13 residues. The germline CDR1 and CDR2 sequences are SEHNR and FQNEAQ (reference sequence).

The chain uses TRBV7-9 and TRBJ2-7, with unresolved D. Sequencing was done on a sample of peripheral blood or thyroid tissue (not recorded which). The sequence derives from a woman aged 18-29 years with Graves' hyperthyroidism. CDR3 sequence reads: CASSHPNGDEQYF. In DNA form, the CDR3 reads TGTGCCAGCAGTCACCCCAACGGCGACGAGCAGTACTTC.